The clone carrying this TCR beta chain was detected only a few times. The antigen is unknown. MiXCR was run by TCRdb on the reads, yielding one entry per CDR3 protein. The sample has about 500,000 distinct CDR3 sequences, more than 30% seen once. The CDR3 has 15 amino acids. V gave up 5 bases and J gave up 6 bases; unmatched junction bases: 4. CDR1 is MNHEY and CDR2 is SVGEGT in the germline V gene. The data stem from a study of T cell repertoires in cytomegalovirus infection. Study-level findings and limits: Ex vivo, HLA-C-restricted CMV-specific TCR beta clonotypes prevailed over the rest of the response.

Here the sequenced sample was cultured PBMCs, taken from culture after CMV antigen stimulation. The rearrangement uses TRBV6-2 or TRBV6-3 and TRBJ2-2; 12 bases are a match to TRBD1. The TCR was taken from a human donor in good health (CMV status not recorded). Some clones in this sample may be carry-over from other donors' samples. The CDR3 region has the DNA TGTGCCAGCAGTCGGGACAGGGGGCTGGCCGGGGAGCTGTTTTTT. This sequence encodes CASSRDRGLAGELFF.